This T cell receptor (beta chain) was captured in a study of blood T cell repertoires in COVID-19. CDR1 and CDR2 from the germline V gene are LNHDA and SQIVND (reference sequence). V gave up 4 bases and J gave up 6 bases; unmatched junction bases: 13. CDR3 length: 17 residues. The method was immunoSEQ multiplex PCR; TCRdb's version includes in-frame clones alone and lacks a portion of them. Seen here are over 350,000 clones, roughly nine tenths observed once, and the top ten hold approximately 2%. The TCR sequence derives from a woman between 18 and 29 years old with acute COVID-19. The sample consisted of PBMCs or T cells enriched from blood (not recorded which). The chain employs TRBV19 and TRBJ1-4, with 8 bases lining up with TRBD1. The CDR3 here is CASSTSRGRLRDEKLFF. For the CDR3, the DNA is TGTGCCAGTAGTACCTCCAGGGGGCGGCTTCGAGATGAAAAACTGTTTTTT.